This note documents a single T cell receptor beta chain sequence. Here immunoSEQ multiplex PCR was the method, and the copy in TCRdb shows in-frame clones only, minus some. The repertoire holds fewer than 80,000 clones, with roughly 98% as singletons. CDR1 and CDR2 from the germline V gene are SQVTM and ANQGSEA. With 4 bases removed from V and 3 bases from J, the gap between germline ends came to 9 bases. This CDR3 contains 12 residues. These data are taken from a study of Tregs in tolerant kidney transplant recipients. V and J are TRBV29-1 and TRBJ1-2; D gene unclear. The clonotype comes from a human donor who received a combined kidney and bone marrow transplant. This material consisted of Tregs from blood, taken before the transplant. CDR3 loop: CSVGNSDYGYTF. CDR3 DNA: TGCAGCGTTGGAAACAGTGACTATGGCTACACCTTC.